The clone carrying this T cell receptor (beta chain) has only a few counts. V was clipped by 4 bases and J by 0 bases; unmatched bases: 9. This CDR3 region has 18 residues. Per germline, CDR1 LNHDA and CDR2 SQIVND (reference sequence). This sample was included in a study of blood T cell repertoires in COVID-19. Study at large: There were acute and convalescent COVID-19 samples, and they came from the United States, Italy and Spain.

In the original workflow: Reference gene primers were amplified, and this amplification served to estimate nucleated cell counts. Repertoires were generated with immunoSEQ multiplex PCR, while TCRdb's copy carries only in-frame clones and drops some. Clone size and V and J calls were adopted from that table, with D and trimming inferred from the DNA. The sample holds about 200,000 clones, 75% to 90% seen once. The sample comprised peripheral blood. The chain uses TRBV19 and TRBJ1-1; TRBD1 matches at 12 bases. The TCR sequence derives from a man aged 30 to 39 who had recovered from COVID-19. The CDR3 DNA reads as TGTGCCAGTAGTACCTGGGACAGGGGGCCATTCATGAACACTGAAGCTTTCTTT. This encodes CASSTWDRGPFMNTEAFF.